The 11 T cell receptor beta chains in this list originate from one sample, sequenced in a study of blood T cell repertoires in COVID-19. The table came from immunoSEQ multiplex PCR; TCRdb's copy has only in-frame clones and leaves some out. This table holds about 180,000 clones, around 80% found once. Sequences were obtained from peripheral blood. Every receptor here comes from an elderly woman with COVID-19, enrolled during active disease.

The genes are TRBV25-1 and TRBJ1-1; D is uncertain. CDR3 size: 14 residues. CDR1 and CDR2 (germline): MGHDK, SYGVNS. Trimming shortened V by 9 bases and J by 1 base, and 15 bases separated the two germline ends. CDR3 region: CASGELPPNTEAFF. The CDR3 DNA reads as TGTGCCAGTGGGGAGTTACCCCCGAACACTGAAGCTTTCTTT.

The rearrangement links TRBV5-6 to TRBJ2-1; TRBD2 matches at 16 bases. Germline CDR1 and CDR2: SGHDT and YYEEEE. V was clipped by 4 bases and J by 8 bases; unmatched bases: 3. The CDR3 runs 15 residues. CDR3 DNA sequence: TGTGCCAGCAGCCTGGGACTAGCGGGAGGGCATGAGCAGTTCTTC. Its protein is CASSLGLAGGHEQFF.

The gene calls are TRBV2 and TRBJ2-2; the match to TRBD2 covers 12 bases. Germline values: CDR1 SNHLY, CDR2 FYNNEI. With V trimmed by 6 bases and J by 6 bases, 8 bases remained unmatched. The CDR3 totals 16 residues. CDR3 protein: CASRPSGGADSGELFF. CDR3 nucleotides: TGTGCCAGCAGACCTAGCGGGGGGGCGGATTCCGGGGAGCTGTTTTTT.

V gene TRBV28 combines with J gene TRBJ2-7; unclear D gene. Trimming stripped 1 base from V and 3 bases from J, with 4 bases between. Germline V gene sequence: CDR1 MDHEN, CDR2 SYDVKM. This CDR3 contains 12 residues. DNA for the CDR3: TGTGCCAGCAGTTTATCGTACTACGAGCAGTACTTC. It translates to CASSLSYYEQYF.

This clone was picked up a small number of times. The chain recombines TRBV7-2 with TRBJ1-5; D gene unclear. Per germline, CDR1 SGHTA and CDR2 FQGNSA. This CDR3 has 15 residues. V was clipped by 1 base and J by 0 bases, with 7 bases between them. This CDR3 reads CASSLGRYSNQPQHF. Written as DNA, the CDR3 is TGTGCCAGCAGCTTAGGCAGGTATAGCAATCAGCCCCAGCATTTT.

Concerning this clone itself: Germline is not matched at one junction end, which may reflect a read error. The CDR3 DNA reads as TGTGCCAACAGCCACCTCCGGGGAGACGGCTACACCTTC. This translates into CANSHLRGDGYTF. V usage is TRBV3-1 (or the pseudogene TRBV3-2) and J usage is TRBJ1-2; no clear D. This CDR3 spans 13 amino acids. Germline CDR1 LGHDT, CDR2 YNNKEL (reference sequence).

This clone appeared a few times. The CDR3 here is CATSPSGQGNQPQHF. In DNA form, the CDR3 reads TGTGCCACCAGTCCTTCGGGACAGGGGAATCAGCCCCAGCATTTT. The chain joins TRBV24-1 to TRBJ1-5; 10 bases agree with TRBD1. CDR1 is KGHDR, CDR2 SFDVKD, per germline. V trimming: 6 bases; J trimming: 4 bases; junction bases outside the gene matches: 5. The CDR3 covers 15 residues.

The chain uses TRBV20-1 and TRBJ1-2, with D uncertain. The CDR3 runs 12 residues. V dropped 3 bases and J dropped 4 bases, with 9 bases sitting between them. The germline gives CDR1 DFQATT, CDR2 SNEGSKA (reference sequence). CDR3 loop: CSASPAGYGYTF. The CDR3 DNA sequence: TGCAGTGCTAGTCCAGCGGGCTATGGCTACACCTTC.

The chain uses TRBV10-3 and TRBJ1-2; the D gene is possibly TRBD1 (6 bases). Germline V gene data show CDR1 as ENHRY and CDR2 as SYGVKD. Deletions cut 5 bases from V and 0 bases from J, with 10 bases between. The CDR3 runs 14 residues. CDR3 DNA sequence: TGTGCCATCAGTCGGGGGGCGGCTAACTATGGCTACACCTTC. This gives the protein CAISRGAANYGYTF.

This clone was seen just once. V is TRBV4-1 and J is TRBJ2-1; the D gene is possibly TRBD1 (6 bases). Per the germline V gene, CDR1 is MGHRA and CDR2 is YSYEKL. V was trimmed by 0 bases and J by 9 bases, leaving 18 bases between them. The length of the CDR3 is 16 residues. Written as DNA, the CDR3 is TGCGCCAGCAGCCAAGAAGGGGGACGTCTTATCGGTGAGCAGTTCTTC. Its protein product is CASSQEGGRLIGEQFF.

The J gene is TRBJ1-2, the V gene TRBV4-1, with D possibly TRBD1 on 6 matching bases. This CDR3 is 16 amino acids long. The germline V and J ends were trimmed by 1 base and 0 bases, with 12 bases remaining between them. From germline, CDR1 is MGHRA and CDR2 YSYEKL. In DNA, the CDR3 is TGCGCCAGCAGCCAAGGAACAGGGAGAGCTAACTATGGCTACACCTTC. This gives the protein CASSQGTGRANYGYTF.